A single sample is the source of the 21 T cell receptor beta chains below, sequenced in a study of multiple sclerosis patients with progressive multifocal leukoencephalopathy. The repertoire was sequenced with immunoSEQ multiplex PCR; TCRdb's copy has only in-frame clones and lacks some. The sample holds about 30,000 clones, 90% seen once. Time point defined: roughly 13 months of natalizumab therapy. Specimen: PBMCs, collected from a patient treated with natalizumab. The receptors here all came from a human donor with multiple sclerosis.

CDR3 bases: TGTGCCAGCAGCTTGGTATTCCCCTACGAGCAGTACTTC. Its protein product is CASSLVFPYEQYF. The chain links TRBV5-5 to TRBJ2-7; D is ambiguous. Germline CDR1 and CDR2: SGHKS and YYEKEE (reference sequence). V dropped 0 bases and J dropped 2 bases, with 6 bases sitting between them. CDR3 length: 13 amino acids.

The chain couples TRBV7-2 to TRBJ2-5; 10 nucleotides align to TRBD2. Losses at the gene ends were 5 bases for V and 0 bases for J; bases not matched to a gene: 3. This CDR3 comprises 15 residues. CDR1 and CDR2 from the germline V gene are SGHTA and FQGNSA. The CDR3 region has the DNA TGTGCCAGCAGCCTTAGCGGGGGGTACCAAGAGACCCAGTACTTC. This encodes CASSLSGGYQETQYF. Full variable domain (remainder filled in from reference TRBV7-2 and TRBJ2-5): GAGVSQSPSNKVTEKGKDVELRCDPISGHTALYWYRQSLGQGLEFLIYFQGNSAPDKSGLPSDRFSAERTGGSVSTLTIQRTQQEDSAVYLCASSLSGGYQETQYFGPGTRLLVL.

Here the CDR3 reads CASSPQGTANTDTQYF. CDR3 nucleotides: TGTGCCAGCAGTCCTCAAGGGACAGCGAACACAGATACGCAGTATTTT. V gene TRBV28 combines with J gene TRBJ2-3; 7 bases are a match to TRBD1. CDR1 is MDHEN and CDR2 is SYDVKM in the germline V gene. This CDR3 comprises 16 residues. The V and J ends lost 5 bases and 2 bases, in that order; junction bases with no gene match: 10.

The gene calls are TRBV7-7 and TRBJ2-1; the D gene is possibly TRBD2 (5 bases). Germline V gene lookup returns CDR1 SSHAT and CDR2 FNYEAQ (reference sequence). V lost 2 bases to trimming and J lost 2 bases, with 10 bases between them. The CDR3 consists of 15 residues. The DNA of the CDR3 is TGTGCCAGCAGCTTAAGAGGGTCCCCCTACAATGAGCAGTTCTTC. It yields the protein CASSLRGSPYNEQFF.

V usage is TRBV2 and J usage is TRBJ1-1, with 8 bases that match TRBD1. This CDR3 is built from 13 residues. Germline trimming cut 7 bases from V and 6 bases from J; bases unmatched to any gene: 7. Germline-derived CDR1 and CDR2 are SNHLY and FYNNEI. The CDR3 nucleotides are TGTGCCAGCAACCCGCAGGGGGCTTCTGAAGCTTTCTTT. Translated: CASNPQGASEAFF.

About this clone: Other DNA sequences of this sample code for an identical CDR3. This chain uses TRBV7-2 with TRBJ1-5, with TRBD1 as a possible D gene (5 bases). The germline V and J ends were trimmed by 1 base and 2 bases, with 9 bases remaining between them. From germline, CDR1 is SGHTA and CDR2 FQGNSA. This CDR3 is 15 amino acids long. Written as DNA, the CDR3 is TGTGCCAGCAGCTTAGGCGGGGGACGCAATCAGCCCCAGCATTTT. Amino acids: CASSLGGGRNQPQHF. Full variable domain (outside the CDR3, taken from reference TRBV7-2 and TRBJ1-5): GAGVSQSPSNKVTEKGKDVELRCDPISGHTALYWYRQSLGQGLEFLIYFQGNSAPDKSGLPSDRFSAERTGGSVSTLTIQRTQQEDSAVYLCASSLGGGRNQPQHFGDGTRLSIL.

The gene calls are TRBV6-5 and TRBJ1-5; perhaps TRBD1 as D (5 bases). The CDR3 length is 13 residues. Germline V gives CDR1 MNHEY, CDR2 SVGAGI. The ends were cut back, 2 bases at V and 7 bases at J, with 9 bases in the middle. The DNA for the CDR3 is TGTGCCAGCAGTTACAGGGGAGAGCAGCCCCAGCATTTT. Its translation: CASSYRGEQPQHF.

The chain recombines TRBV11-2 with TRBJ1-1, with TRBD1 as a possible D gene (6 bases). Looked up from germline, CDR1 is SGHAT and CDR2 is FQNNGV. This CDR3 is 17 amino acids long. V gave up 2 bases and J gave up 1 base, with 17 bases separating them. CDR3 residues: CASSLKTLGGPNTEAFF. CDR3 nucleotide sequence: TGTGCCAGCAGCTTAAAAACACTAGGGGGGCCGAACACTGAAGCTTTCTTT.

The V gene is TRBV7-2, the J gene TRBJ2-7; no firm D call. Trimming took off 1 base at V and 2 bases at J, with 9 bases between the two ends. The length of the CDR3 is 14 residues. Looked up from germline, CDR1 is SGHTA and CDR2 is FQGNSA. The CDR3 spells CASSLESGAYEQYF. The CDR3 DNA reads TGTGCCAGCAGCTTAGAGTCAGGAGCCTACGAGCAGTACTTC.

The J gene is TRBJ2-7, the V gene TRBV9; D remains unclear. The length of the CDR3 is 14 residues. The germline V gene has CDR1 SGDLS and CDR2 YYNGEE. The germline V and J ends were trimmed by 0 bases and 0 bases, with 7 bases remaining between them. The CDR3 loop is CASSVALNSYEQYF. CDR3 nucleotide sequence: TGTGCCAGCAGCGTAGCTCTGAACTCCTACGAGCAGTACTTC.

The chain employs TRBV5-1 and TRBJ2-5, with TRBD2 matching 8 bases. Per germline, CDR1 SGHRS and CDR2 YFSETQ. Losses at the gene ends were 1 base for V and 4 bases for J; bases not matched to a gene: 9. CDR3 length: 16 amino acids. The CDR3 DNA sequence: TGCGCCAGCAGCTTGACCCCTGCGGGGGGAGGAGAGACCCAGTACTTC. Its translation: CASSLTPAGGGETQYF.

This chain links TRBV5-1 with TRBJ2-5; perhaps D is TRBD1 or TRBD2 (7 bases each). The V and J ends lost 5 bases and 4 bases respectively, with 15 bases between them. This CDR3 comprises 14 residues. CDR1 and CDR2 from the germline V gene are SGHRS and YFSETQ. The DNA of the CDR3 is TGCGCCAGCAGAAGGGAGGGGGCTGGAGAGACCCAGTACTTC. Residues: CASRREGAGETQYF.

The genes are TRBV14 and TRBJ2-5; weak D call: TRBD1 (5 bases). The CDR3 is made up of 15 amino acids. The V gene's germline CDR1 is SGHDN and CDR2 FVKESK. V was pared by 0 bases and J by 6 bases, with 14 bases between. The chain's CDR3 is CASSQDRGRVQTQYF. The CDR3 DNA follows: TGTGCCAGCAGCCAAGATAGAGGCAGGGTACAGACCCAGTACTTC.

This rearrangement joins TRBV7-9 to TRBJ2-1; no firm D call. The germline CDR1 and CDR2 sequences are SEHNR and FQNEAQ (reference sequence). This CDR3 region has 9 residues. V dropped 7 bases and J dropped 5 bases, with 0 bases sitting between them. CDR3: CASNNEQFF. CDR3 DNA: TGTGCCAGCAACAATGAGCAGTTCTTC.

This rearrangement joins TRBV6-1 to TRBJ1-2; possible D gene TRBD1, 6 bases. Trimming pared 8 bases from V and 4 bases from J, leaving 11 bases between. Germline lookup yields CDR1 MNHNS and CDR2 SASEGT. CDR3 length: 12 residues. The CDR3 coding sequence is TGTGCCAGCTCCAGGGACATCTATGGCTACACCTTC. This codes for CASSRDIYGYTF.

The V gene is TRBV30, the J gene TRBJ1-6; D unclear. There are 18 residues in the CDR3. Germline V gene lookup returns CDR1 GTSNPN and CDR2 SVGIG (reference sequence). With 2 bases removed from V and 8 bases from J, the gap between germline ends came to 25 bases. CDR3 DNA sequence: TGTGCCTGGAGTTCCCCTCCCCCCGTCCGGACTTATTATTCACCCCTCCACTTT. This gives the protein CAWSSPPPVRTYYSPLHF.

In its sample, this clone was seen a few times. The rearrangement uses TRBV5-1 and TRBJ2-7; 9 bases line up with TRBD1. V lost 2 bases to trimming and J lost 1 base; unmatched junction nucleotides: 4. Germline CDR1 reads SGHRS; CDR2 reads YFSETQ. CDR3 size: 15 residues. The CDR3 DNA reads TGCGCCAGCAGCTTAGGGGACAGGGTTTCCTACGAGCAGTACTTC. This codes for CASSLGDRVSYEQYF.

The chain is built from TRBV19 and TRBJ2-5; D is possibly TRBD2 (6 bases). Germline CDR1 reads LNHDA; CDR2 reads SQIVND (reference sequence). The V end lost 4 bases, the J end lost 2 bases, and 8 bases lay between the germline ends. The CDR3 sequence is 13 residues long. The CDR3 bases are TGTGCCAGTAGTAACGGGGGACAAGAGACCCAGTACTTC. Protein: CASSNGGQETQYF.

The V gene is TRBV15, the J gene TRBJ1-1, with D unclear. Per germline, CDR1 LNHNV and CDR2 YYDKDF (reference sequence). The CDR3 runs to 14 residues. V was cut by 0 bases and J by 1 base, with 6 bases left in between. The chain's CDR3 is CATSRDHKNTEAFF. As DNA, the CDR3 is TGTGCCACCAGCAGAGACCATAAGAACACTGAAGCTTTCTTT. The complete variable domain, with remaining parts taken from reference TRBV15 and TRBJ1-1, reads DAMVIQNPRYQVTQFGKPVTLSCSQTLNHNVMYWYQQKSSQAPKLLFHYYDKDFNNEADTPDNFQSRRPNTSFCFLDIRSPGLGDTAMYLCATSRDHKNTEAFFGQGTRLTVV.

The V gene is TRBV19, the J gene TRBJ2-2, with 8 bases identical to TRBD1. CDR1 and CDR2 from the germline V gene are LNHDA and SQIVND (reference sequence). The CDR3 runs 15 residues. The V gene end was trimmed by 6 bases and the J gene end by 1 base; junction bases not matched to a gene: 4. The CDR3 nucleotides read TGTGCCAGTAGCCACAGGGGGATGAACACCGGGGAGCTGTTTTTT. Translating it yields CASSHRGMNTGELFF.

The chain recombines TRBV28 with TRBJ1-5; 7 bases fit TRBD1. The CDR3 is 16 amino acids. Germline CDR1 and CDR2: MDHEN and SYDVKM. V shed 5 bases, J shed 9 bases, and the junction held 16 bases outside the gene matches. The CDR3, as DNA: TGTGCCAGCAGTACTCAAATTACAGGGGAGACTTGGCCCCAGCATTTT. Its translation is CASSTQITGETWPQHF.